The 8 T cell receptor beta chains given below trace back to one sample, sequenced in a study of PD-1 blockade in classical Hodgkin lymphoma. Sample time point: newly diagnosed, previously untreated cHL patient sample. The data were produced by immunoSEQ multiplex PCR, yet TCRdb's version contains in-frame clones alone and is incomplete. The top ten hold more than 2% of the sample, which has 70,000 or so clones, approximately 93% seen once. Sequences were obtained from peripheral blood mononuclear cells (PBMCs). Receptor source: a human donor with classical Hodgkin lymphoma.

The chain has TRBV6-1 and TRBJ1-1; D not resolved. The CDR3 has 14 amino acids. Trimming left V 7 bases short and J 3 bases short, with 15 bases between. Germline lookup yields CDR1 MNHNS and CDR2 SASEGT. The CDR3 loop reads CASNPTEVHTEAFF. The CDR3, as DNA: TGTGCCAGCAATCCTACCGAGGTCCACACTGAAGCTTTCTTT.

This chain joins TRBV7-6 and TRBJ1-6; 7 nucleotides match TRBD1. V shed 0 bases and J 0 bases; nucleotides not matched to a gene: 5. Germline V gene sequence: CDR1 SGHVS, CDR2 FNYEAQ. The CDR3 contains 18 residues. The CDR3, as DNA: TGTGCCAGCAGCTTAGCCATAAGACAGGGCTCCTATAATTCACCCCTCCACTTT. This encodes CASSLAIRQGSYNSPLHF.

The CDR3: CASSPPRREQYF. Written as DNA, the CDR3 is TGTGCCAGCAGCCCCCCTCGGAGAGAGCAGTACTTC. V usage is TRBV28 and J usage is TRBJ2-7; D remains ambiguous. This CDR3 region has 12 residues. Trimming stripped 6 bases from V and 7 bases from J, with 13 bases between. Germline loops: CDR1 MDHEN, CDR2 SYDVKM.

This chain uses TRBV28 with TRBJ2-7; no firm D call. CDR3 length: 14 amino acids. Trimming left V 6 bases short and J 7 bases short, with 19 bases between. CDR1 and CDR2 (germline): MDHEN, SYDVKM. CDR3: CASSLSLSPREQYF. CDR3 DNA: TGTGCCAGCAGCCTTTCGTTATCGCCGCGGGAGCAGTACTTC.

This clone was seen only once. The genes are TRBV2 and TRBJ1-1; the D gene is possibly TRBD1 (6 bases). Trimming removed 7 bases at V and 3 bases at J, with 15 bases between. From germline, CDR1 is SNHLY and CDR2 FYNNEI. The CDR3 is 14 residues long. The CDR3 spells CASTPQRGYTEAFF. The CDR3 nucleotides read TGTGCCAGCACGCCCCAGAGGGGGTACACTGAAGCTTTCTTT.

V usage is TRBV20-1 and J usage is TRBJ1-1; D is unresolved. This CDR3 spans 10 amino acids. Germline V gene data show CDR1 as DFQATT and CDR2 as SNEGSKA (reference sequence). The germline V and J ends were trimmed by 3 bases and 7 bases, with 6 bases remaining between them. The CDR3 coding sequence is TGCAGTGCTAGCCCCATTGAAGCTTTCTTT. This gives the protein CSASPIEAFF.

V and J are TRBV2 and TRBJ2-7; D may be TRBD1 (5 bases). The CDR3 runs to 14 residues. Germline CDR1 and CDR2: SNHLY and FYNNEI. V was shortened by 3 bases and J by 2 bases, with 11 bases between the two germline ends. In DNA form, the CDR3 reads TGTGCCAGCAGTGACCAGGGTGGTCCCTACGAGCAGTACTTC. Amino acids: CASSDQGGPYEQYF.

This chain uses TRBV6-6 with TRBJ2-1, with a weak D call TRBD2 (6 bases). Germline V gives CDR1 MNHNY, CDR2 SVGAGI (reference sequence). V was cut by 0 bases and J by 9 bases, with 12 bases left in between. CDR3 length: 14 amino acids. The CDR3 nucleotides are TGTGCCAGCAGTTACTCAACACCCGGGGGTGAGCAGTTCTTC. As protein: CASSYSTPGGEQFF.